The 7 T cell receptor beta chains given below trace back to one sample, sequenced in a study of shared clonotypes between healthy human individuals. Data came from immunoSEQ multiplex PCR; TCRdb stores just in-frame clones and leaves some out. Counted here are millions of clones, 85% to 95% occurring once; the ten biggest clones make up roughly 0.13%. Sample: naive CD4+ T cells sorted from blood. Subset reported: CD45RA+ positively selected. The receptors come from a man between 18 and 29 years old in good health.

The rearrangement links TRBV6-5 to TRBJ1-3; TRBD1 is a possible D gene (5 bases). CDR1 is MNHEY and CDR2 is SVGAGI in the germline V gene. Trimming removed 2 bases at V and 3 bases at J, with 11 bases between. CDR3 length equals 15 residues. The CDR3 nucleotides are TGTGCCAGCAGTTACGACGACAGTCATGGAAACACCATATATTTT. It specifies CASSYDDSHGNTIYF.

The chain joins TRBV29-1 to TRBJ2-3, with D possibly matching TRBD1 (6 bases). Trimming cost V 6 bases and J 4 bases, with 20 bases left between them. The CDR3 consists of 15 residues. Germline-derived CDR1 and CDR2 are SQVTM and ANQGSEA. The CDR3 region has the DNA TGCAGCGTCCGCCGGGACACAGCTAGGGCAGATACGCAGTATTTT. Protein product: CSVRRDTARADTQYF.

The chain employs TRBV13 and TRBJ1-1; TRBD1 matches at 9 bases. CDR1 is PRHDT, CDR2 FYEKMQ, per germline (reference sequence). CDR3 size: 14 residues. V gave up 5 bases and J gave up 4 bases; unmatched junction bases: 5. In DNA, the CDR3 is TGTGCCAGCAGCAGGGGACAGGGTCGCACTGAAGCTTTCTTT. Its protein is CASSRGQGRTEAFF.

The chain uses TRBV19 and TRBJ2-5, with D tentatively TRBD2 (5 bases). CDR1 LNHDA and CDR2 SQIVND come from the germline V gene (reference sequence). Trimming removed 1 base from V and 1 base from J, with 10 bases in between. This CDR3 is 15 amino acids long. Here the CDR3 reads CASSIGGSVQETQYF. The CDR3 DNA follows: TGTGCCAGTAGTATAGGAGGGAGTGTCCAAGAGACCCAGTACTTC.

The chain has TRBV18 and TRBJ1-3, with D perhaps TRBD1 (5 bases). V lost 0 bases and J lost 6, with 24 bases in between. This CDR3 spans 19 amino acids. Germline V gene data show CDR1 as KGHSH and CDR2 as LQKENI. The CDR3 reads CASSPPSRLRGSFENTIYF. The CDR3 DNA sequence: TGTGCCAGCTCACCACCGTCTCGTTTGAGGGGCAGTTTTGAAAACACCATATATTTT.

V is TRBV4-1 and J is TRBJ1-1; 10 bases line up with TRBD1. V trimming: 1 base; J trimming: 6 bases; junction bases outside the gene matches: 8. The germline V gene has CDR1 MGHRA and CDR2 YSYEKL. The CDR3 totals 16 residues. CDR3 in amino acids: CASSQVGMGQGPEAFF. CDR3 coding DNA: TGCGCCAGCAGCCAAGTCGGGATGGGACAGGGGCCTGAAGCTTTCTTT.

This clone appeared a single time. The CDR3 here is CASRWGNADTQYF. The CDR3 DNA sequence: TGTGCCAGCAGGTGGGGGAATGCAGATACGCAGTATTTT. J is TRBJ2-3 and V is TRBV2; D may match TRBD1 or TRBD2 (5 bases each). The CDR3 consists of 13 residues. CDR1 and CDR2 from the germline V gene are SNHLY and FYNNEI. Between the trimmed V and J ends, which lost 6 bases and 4 bases, there was a span of 11 bases.